This T cell receptor beta chain stems from a study of cytomegalovirus exposure and HLA in healthy donors. PCR used 60 Vbeta primers and 13 Jbeta primers. The assay was immunoSEQ multiplex PCR, and TCRdb's table has in-frame clones only and misses some. The data hold about 140,000 clones, with roughly three quarters observed a single time. This receptor was taken from a male donor in good health and CMV-seronegative. The sequenced sample was PBMCs.

CDR3 sequence reads: CASSRLASDTQYF. CDR3 in DNA: TGTGCCAGCAGCCGACTAGCGTCAGATACGCAGTATTTT. V gene TRBV6-5 combines with J gene TRBJ2-3; 8 nucleotides agree with TRBD2. The trim removed 6 bases at V and 4 bases at J, leaving 3 bases unmatched. The CDR3 sequence is 13 residues long. Germline loops: CDR1 MNHEY, CDR2 SVGAGI.